These 29 T cell receptor beta chains share one sample of origin, sequenced in a study of T cell responses to AZD1222 COVID-19 vaccine (dated by TCRdb to the early 2020s). Explained via the paper, the time point label denotes: baseline before first vaccination. Library method: the immunoSEQ multiplex PCR assay. In its TCRdb copy, this immuneACCESS table keeps in-frame sequences only and misses some clones. Where compared with another copy, unresolved V genes explain less than half of these, and the others have no known cause. Across this sample there are around 120,000 clones, with about 92% seen only once. 14% to 15% of the sample comes from the top ten. The sequenced sample was peripheral blood, obtained on day 0 of AZD1222 vaccination. The receptors were sampled from an adult in good health.

This chain uses TRBV7-9 with TRBJ2-7; 11 nucleotides match TRBD1. The V segment lost 6 bases and the J segment 7 bases; nucleotides outside the gene matches: 5. The germline V gene encodes CDR1 SEHNR and CDR2 FQNEAQ (reference sequence). The CDR3 has 13 residues. The CDR3 spells CASRTGTGGEQYF. The DNA of the CDR3 is TGTGCCAGCAGAACCGGGACAGGGGGAGAGCAGTACTTC.

In its sample, this clone was seen once. CDR3: CASSLVSGYTF. Here the CDR3 DNA reads TGTGCCAGCAGCTTGGTATCTGGCTACACCTTC. This chain connects TRBV7-9 to TRBJ1-2; D is unresolved. The germline gives CDR1 SEHNR, CDR2 FQNEAQ (reference sequence). The CDR3 loop spans 11 amino acids. Between the trimmed V and J ends, which lost 3 bases and 7 bases, there was a span of 6 bases.

The rearrangement joins TRBV28 to TRBJ2-5; D possibly corresponds to TRBD2 (6 bases). V was clipped by 2 bases and J by 5 bases, with 12 bases between them. The CDR3 extends over 14 amino acids. Germline assignment: CDR1 MDHEN and CDR2 SYDVKM. The CDR3 bases are TGTGCCAGCAGTTTAGGGGCGGGGAGTGAGACCCAGTACTTC. Amino acids: CASSLGAGSETQYF.

The sample holds one count of this clone. V gene TRBV7-2 combines with J gene TRBJ2-1; unclear D gene. CDR1 SGHTA and CDR2 FQGNSA come from the germline V gene. The CDR3 sequence is 13 residues long. The V and J ends lost 4 bases and 15 bases respectively, with 19 bases between them. DNA for the CDR3: TGTGCCAGCAGCTCCTTCTCCCCCCCACGGCTGTTCTTC. Its protein product is CASSSFSPPRLFF.

This clone is classed as medium-sized. V and J are TRBV7-2 and TRBJ1-2, with 9 positions matching TRBD1. The CDR3 is 16 amino acids. Trimming cost V 3 bases and J 3 bases; bases outside gene matches: 8. Per the germline V gene, CDR1 is SGHTA and CDR2 is FQGNSA. Here the CDR3 DNA reads TGTGCCAGCAGCTTCAACAGGGGGCACCCAGACTATGGCTACACCTTC. Translating gives CASSFNRGHPDYGYTF.

Only one count was recorded for this clone. The rearrangement joins TRBV7-9 to TRBJ2-5; 10 bases match TRBD2. This CDR3 is built from 18 residues. From germline, CDR1 is SEHNR and CDR2 FQNEAQ (reference sequence). Unmatched junction bases numbered 14, after V lost 0 bases and J lost 7 bases. The CDR3 bases are TGTGCCAGCAGCTTAGCGGAGGCTAGCGGGAGCTCCAAGATGACCCAGTACTTC. Translation gives CASSLAEASGSSKMTQYF. Supplemented by reference TRBV7-9 and TRBJ2-5, the full variable domain reads DTGVSQNPRHKITKRGQNVTFRCDPISEHNRLYWYRQTLGQGPEFLTYFQNEAQLEKSRLLSDRFSAERPKGSFSTLEIQRTEQGDSAMYLCASSLAEASGSSKMTQYFGPGTRLLVL.

This chain connects TRBV27 to TRBJ2-7, with 8 bases fitting TRBD1. V trimming: 2 bases; J trimming: 4 bases; junction bases outside the gene matches: 7. This CDR3 spans 15 amino acids. CDR1 is MNHEY and CDR2 is SMNVEV in the germline V gene (reference sequence). The CDR3 sequence is CASSLQTGEVYEQYF. CDR3 nucleotide sequence: TGTGCCAGCAGTTTACAGACAGGGGAGGTATACGAGCAGTACTTC.

This chain links TRBV28 with TRBJ2-6, with TRBD2 matching 10 bases. Per the germline V gene, CDR1 is MDHEN and CDR2 is SYDVKM. The CDR3 is made up of 19 amino acids. V was clipped by 6 bases and J by 0 bases; unmatched bases: 11. The CDR3 DNA sequence: TGTGCCAGCAGATCACCAACTAGCGGGGAAAGCTCTGGGGCCAACGTCCTGACTTTC. Protein sequence: CASRSPTSGESSGANVLTF.

About this clone: In the same sample, other DNA sequences code for this CDR3. The V gene is TRBV7-2, the J gene TRBJ2-7; D ambiguous. Trimming took off 1 base at V and 3 bases at J, with 4 bases between the two ends. The germline CDR1 and CDR2 sequences are SGHTA and FQGNSA. This CDR3 contains 12 residues. The CDR3 DNA sequence: TGTGCCAGCAGCTTAGTTGGCTACGAGCAGTACTTC. Translated, it gives CASSLVGYEQYF.

The chain couples TRBV6-5 to TRBJ1-6; the match to TRBD1 covers 8 bases. This CDR3 comprises 15 residues. Germline lookup yields CDR1 MNHEY and CDR2 SVGAGI. V shed 7 bases, J shed 5 bases, and the junction held 7 bases outside the gene matches. The CDR3 region is CASTGTGLNNSPLHF. The DNA of the CDR3 is TGTGCCAGCACGGGGACAGGATTGAATAATTCACCCCTCCACTTT.

This clone has only a few counts. The chain couples TRBV5-1 to TRBJ1-4, with D unclear. Germline V gene sequence: CDR1 SGHRS, CDR2 YFSETQ. CDR3 length equals 18 residues. V was cut by 5 bases and J by 0 bases, with 20 bases left in between. As DNA, the CDR3 is TGCGCCAGCAGGCAGAGGGTTGGACGGAGTGCAACTAATGAAAAACTGTTTTTT. It encodes CASRQRVGRSATNEKLFF.

The chain combines TRBV19 with TRBJ1-1; D is uncertain. The CDR3 covers 13 residues. With 6 bases removed from V and 3 bases from J, the gap between germline ends came to 11 bases. From germline, CDR1 is LNHDA and CDR2 SQIVND (reference sequence). CDR3 DNA: TGTGCCAGTAGAGCGAATGGGGACACTGAAGCTTTCTTT. Its translation is CASRANGDTEAFF.

The chain employs TRBV27 and TRBJ1-4; no clear D. Germline-derived CDR1 and CDR2 are MNHEY and SMNVEV (reference sequence). The CDR3 is 14 amino acids. V was shortened by 6 bases and J by 7 bases, with 15 bases between the two germline ends. CDR3 sequence reads: CASRSLGGGEKLFF. CDR3 sequence (DNA): TGTGCCAGCAGGTCATTGGGCGGCGGTGAAAAACTGTTTTTT.

This clone has only a few counts. The genes are TRBV20-1 and TRBJ2-7; D remains unclear. CDR1 and CDR2 from the germline V gene are DFQATT and SNEGSKA (reference sequence). V lost 3 bases and J lost 9, with 15 bases in between. This CDR3 comprises 12 residues. The chain's CDR3 is CSASKDHVGQYF. CDR3 nucleotide sequence: TGCAGTGCTAGTAAGGACCACGTCGGGCAGTACTTC.

The chain has TRBV16 and TRBJ2-3, with 8 bases fitting TRBD1. CDR1 and CDR2 from the germline V gene are KGHSY and FQNENV. The J segment lost 2 bases and the V segment lost 2 bases, leaving 3 bases of the junction unmatched. The CDR3 spans 15 residues. The DNA of the CDR3 is TGTGCCAGCAGCCAACCACAGGGGGTCACAGATACGCAGTATTTT. It yields the protein CASSQPQGVTDTQYF.

V gene TRBV6-1 combines with J gene TRBJ1-3; D unresolved. Trimming took off 0 bases at V and 0 bases at J, with 6 bases between the two ends. The CDR3 has 15 residues. The V gene's germline CDR1 is MNHNS and CDR2 SASEGT. The CDR3: CASSEALSSGNTIYF. CDR3 in DNA: TGTGCCAGCAGTGAAGCGCTGAGCTCTGGAAACACCATATATTTT.

V is TRBV6-5 and J is TRBJ1-2; D unresolved. The CDR3 runs to 13 residues. V was pared by 0 bases and J by 6 bases, with 8 bases between. From germline, CDR1 is MNHEY and CDR2 SVGAGI. The chain's CDR3 is CASSYSADNGYTF. The CDR3 bases are TGTGCCAGCAGTTACTCGGCAGACAATGGCTACACCTTC.

The V call is TRBV4-3, the J call TRBJ1-2, with 9 bases that match TRBD1. The CDR3 consists of 16 residues. The ends lost 2 bases at V and 2 bases at J; junction bases unmatched: 6. The germline gives CDR1 LGHNA, CDR2 YSLEER. This CDR3 reads CASSQRGTGTNYGYTF. The CDR3 bases are TGCGCCAGCAGCCAACGGGGGACAGGGACAAACTATGGCTACACCTTC.

This sequence joins TRBV5-1 and TRBJ1-2; the match to TRBD1 covers 7 bases. The CDR3 has 14 residues. Germline CDR1 SGHRS, CDR2 YFSETQ. V dropped 4 bases and J dropped 8; count of bases not matched to a gene: 11. CDR3 coding DNA: TGCGCCAGCAGCCCCCGGACAGGCCTCGCAGGCTACACCTTC. The encoded protein is CASSPRTGLAGYTF.

The rearrangement uses TRBV29-1 and TRBJ1-4; no reliable D call. The CDR3 covers 15 residues. From germline, CDR1 is SQVTM and CDR2 ANQGSEA. The V gene lost 6 bases and the J gene lost 8 bases, with 22 bases spanning the gap. CDR3 sequence: CSVIAAGGFEEKLFF. CDR3 coding DNA: TGCAGCGTGATCGCCGCGGGCGGGTTTGAGGAAAAACTGTTTTTT.

This clone was seen once. The chain is built from TRBV30 and TRBJ2-2; TRBD1 might be the D (6 bases). Germline CDR1 GTSNPN, CDR2 SVGIG (reference sequence). V lost 2 bases to trimming and J lost 2 bases, with 18 bases between them. The CDR3 contains 17 residues. The CDR3 protein is CAWSYLRGHPNTGELFF. The CDR3 nucleotides are TGTGCCTGGAGTTACCTTCGGGGACACCCCAACACCGGGGAGCTGTTTTTT.

V usage is TRBV6-2 or TRBV6-3 and J usage is TRBJ2-7; D may be TRBD1 or TRBD2 (5 bases each). The CDR3 spans 12 residues. From germline, CDR1 is MNHEY and CDR2 SVGEGT. V was trimmed by 5 bases and J by 4 bases, leaving 9 bases between them. The CDR3 DNA reads as TGTGCCAGCAGTGGGGACGTTTACGAGCAGTACTTC. Amino acid sequence: CASSGDVYEQYF.

J is TRBJ1-1 and V is TRBV7-9; TRBD1 might be the D (5 bases). This CDR3 region has 12 residues. With 3 bases removed from V and 6 bases from J, the gap between germline ends came to 8 bases. Per germline, CDR1 SEHNR and CDR2 FQNEAQ (reference sequence). CDR3 region: CASSLGVPEAFF. CDR3 nucleotide sequence: TGTGCCAGCAGCTTGGGGGTTCCTGAAGCTTTCTTT.

As to this clone: One end of the junction varies from germline; a read error may be responsible. The V call is TRBV15, the J call TRBJ1-3; 10 bases agree with TRBD1. Germline V gene data show CDR1 as LNHNV and CDR2 as YYDKDF (reference sequence). This CDR3 is 12 amino acids long. DNA for the CDR3: TGTGCCACCAGCAGAATGGGTGGGACAGGGGATTTT. Residues: CATSRMGGTGDF.

The V gene is TRBV5-6, the J gene TRBJ1-4; unclear D gene. The CDR3 spans 15 residues. The germline V gene has CDR1 SGHDT and CDR2 YYEEEE. With 2 bases removed from V and 6 bases from J, the gap between germline ends came to 14 bases. The chain's CDR3 is CASSFGVRRDEKLFF. CDR3 nucleotide sequence: TGTGCCAGCAGCTTCGGTGTTCGGCGGGATGAAAAACTGTTTTTT.

The chain links TRBV7-2 to TRBJ1-2, with D possibly matching TRBD1 (5 bases). This CDR3 is 14 amino acids long. V shed 5 bases and J shed 4 bases, with 14 bases lying between them. Germline V gene lookup returns CDR1 SGHTA and CDR2 FQGNSA. The CDR3 DNA reads TGTGCCAGCAGCCCGGGGGAGGCGAGCTATGGCTACACCTTC. Protein sequence: CASSPGEASYGYTF.

The CDR3 bases are TGTGCCAGCAGCTCTGCGGGCTCTGGAAACACCATATATTTT. Protein product: CASSSAGSGNTIYF. This chain connects TRBV11-2 to TRBJ1-3; D remains unclear. V shed 4 bases and J shed 0 bases, with 7 bases lying between them. Germline CDR1 is SGHAT and CDR2 is FQNNGV. The CDR3 is 14 residues long.

V and J are TRBV28 and TRBJ2-7, with 8 bases matching TRBD2. Trimming at V came to 6 bases and at J to 8 bases, leaving 9 bases not matched to a gene. Germline V lookup: CDR1 MDHEN, CDR2 SYDVKM. This CDR3 spans 13 amino acids. The CDR3 region has the DNA TGTGCCAGCAGCGTGACTAGCGCCCTCAAGCAGTACTTC. Residues: CASSVTSALKQYF.

This clone was recorded only once. The chain couples TRBV7-2 to TRBJ1-6, with a tentative D call TRBD1 (5 bases). Germline V gene lookup returns CDR1 SGHTA and CDR2 FQGNSA. Trimming shortened V by 1 base and J by 9 bases, and 7 bases separated the two germline ends. CDR3 length: 13 residues. The CDR3 DNA reads as TGTGCCAGCAGCTTAGACGGGGGTTCACCCCTCCACTTT. It codes for CASSLDGGSPLHF.